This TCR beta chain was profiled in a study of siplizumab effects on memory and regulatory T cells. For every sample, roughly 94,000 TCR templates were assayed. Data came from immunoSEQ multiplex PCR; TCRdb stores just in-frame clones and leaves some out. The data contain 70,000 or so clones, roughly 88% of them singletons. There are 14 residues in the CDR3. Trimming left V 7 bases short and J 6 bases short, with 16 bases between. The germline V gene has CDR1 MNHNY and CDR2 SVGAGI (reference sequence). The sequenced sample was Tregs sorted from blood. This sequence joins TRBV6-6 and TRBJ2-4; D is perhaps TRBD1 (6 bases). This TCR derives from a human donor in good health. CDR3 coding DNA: TGTGCCAGCAACGTCTGGGGGCGTGTAAACATTCAGTACTTC. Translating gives CASNVWGRVNIQYF.